This T cell receptor (beta chain) was sequenced in a study of blood T cell repertoires in COVID-19. For the study at large: Both acute and convalescent COVID-19 samples were obtained from the United States, Italy and Spain.

The participants were between roughly 18 and 90 years old and came from fewer than 25 US areas. Participant-given clinical history determined each cohort assignment. V gave up 4 bases and J gave up 3 bases, with 9 bases separating them. The CDR3 covers 12 residues. The germline V gene has CDR1 GTSNPN and CDR2 SVGIG (reference sequence). Under the authors' procedure: Amplification of reference gene primers was used by the study to estimate nucleated cell counts. Clones were read by immunoSEQ multiplex PCR, and TCRdb kept only the in-frame ones, dropping some. The V and J calls and clone size are taken from that table; D and trimming were inferred from the DNA. The data hold under 500,000 clones, with roughly nine tenths observed a single time.

This chain links TRBV30 with TRBJ1-2, with D perhaps TRBD1 (5 bases). The source is a woman aged 18 to 35 with acute COVID-19. The specimen was PBMCs or T cells enriched from blood (not recorded which). The CDR3 loop is CAWNAGDYGYTF. The CDR3 bases are TGTGCCTGGAATGCGGGGGACTATGGCTACACCTTC.